A selection of T cell receptor beta chains follows, all from one sample in a study of shared clonotypes between healthy human individuals. Generated by immunoSEQ multiplex PCR, the TCRdb table keeps only in-frame clones and is missing some. The sample lists about 2.1 million clones, 80% to 95% occurring once. Sequencing used naive CD8+ T cells from PBMCs. The receptors originated from a man between 18 and 35 years old in good health. Some clones in this sample may be carry-over from other donors' samples. CDR3s include the opening cysteine and the closing phenylalanine or tryptophan. D genes are given only for firm matches. Clone size is stated in some rows and not others, as once, few, many or a class when expanded.

D: TRBD1; V: TRBV28; J: TRBJ1-2; size: .; DNA: TGTGCCAGCAGTTTACCGGACAGGGGTTATTCTGGCTACACCTTC; CDR3: CASSLPDRGYSGYTF
D: .; V: TRBV29-1; J: TRBJ2-2; size: .; DNA: TGCAGCGTTTACCACGGGTCCGGGGAGCTGTTTTTT; CDR3: CSVYHGSGELFF
D: .; V: TRBV28; J: TRBJ1-5; size: few; DNA: TGTGCCAGCAGTTTAGCGCAGGGTGAGGTTCAGCCCCAGCATTTT; CDR3: CASSLAQGEVQPQHF
D: .; V: TRBV4-1; J: TRBJ2-7; size: .; DNA: TGCGCCAGCAGCCAAGTGAGGTTATCCTCCGAGCAGTACTTC; CDR3: CASSQVRLSSEQYF
D: .; V: TRBV2; J: TRBJ1-2; size: .; DNA: TGTGCCACCCCGGACGCCTCCCCGGGGGACTATGGCTACACCTTC; CDR3: CATPDASPGDYGYTF
D: .; V: TRBV19; J: TRBJ2-3; size: .; DNA: TGTGCCAGTAGTATAACGGGAAGCACAGATACGCAGTATTTT; CDR3: CASSITGSTDTQYF
D: TRBD2; V: TRBV7-2; J: TRBJ2-1; size: .; DNA: TGTGCCAGCAGCTGGGGGTTGAGACTAGCGGGAGCCGGTGAGCAGTTCTTC; CDR3: CASSWGLRLAGAGEQFF
D: TRBD2; V: TRBV27; J: TRBJ2-4; size: .; DNA: TGTGCCAGCAGTAGACTAGCGGTGACACTAGCCAAAAACATTCAGTACTTC; CDR3: CASSRLAVTLAKNIQYF
D: TRBD1; V: TRBV11-2; J: TRBJ1-2; size: .; DNA: TGTGCCAGCAGCCCAGGGGGCCTGGATGGCTACACCTTC; CDR3: CASSPGGLDGYTF
D: .; V: TRBV27; J: TRBJ2-1; size: .; DNA: TGTGCCAGCAGTTTTGGAGGGAGCTCCTACAATGAGCAGTTCTTC; CDR3: CASSFGGSSYNEQFF
D: TRBD1; V: TRBV29-1; J: TRBJ1-3; size: .; DNA: TGCAGCGTTGTATTCGGGACAGGGGCTTTTGGAAACACCATATATTTT; CDR3: CSVVFGTGAFGNTIYF
D: TRBD1; V: TRBV5-1; J: TRBJ1-2; size: .; DNA: TGCGCCAGCAGCTTGGTGTGGCAGGGGGCTGACTATGGCTACACCTTC; CDR3: CASSLVWQGADYGYTF
D: TRBD2; V: TRBV4-1; J: TRBJ2-1; size: .; DNA: TGCGCCAGCAGGCATTCTAGCGGGAGACTGGTTGGTGAGCAGTTCTTC; CDR3: CASRHSSGRLVGEQFF
D: .; V: TRBV11-3; J: TRBJ2-1; size: .; DNA: TGTGCCAGCAGCTTCCCCGGAGCCTCCTACAATGAGCAGTTCTTC; CDR3: CASSFPGASYNEQFF
D: .; V: TRBV9; J: TRBJ1-1; size: .; DNA: TGTGCCAGCAGCGTAACAGGGACCTCCCGCAAAGAAGCTTTCTTT; CDR3: CASSVTGTSRKEAFF
D: TRBD2; V: TRBV7-9; J: TRBJ2-1; size: once; DNA: TGTGCCAGCAGCCATCGAACTAGCGCGAAGGAGCAGTTCTTC; CDR3: CASSHRTSAKEQFF
D: TRBD2; V: TRBV27; J: TRBJ2-1; size: once; DNA: TGTGCCAGCAGTCCGGGACTAGCGGGCCGGCGACATCGCGAGCAGTTCTTC; CDR3: CASSPGLAGRRHREQFF
D: TRBD2; V: TRBV7-8; J: TRBJ2-7; size: .; DNA: TGTGCCAGCAGCCCGGCCGGGACTAGCGCCTACGAGCAGTACTTC; CDR3: CASSPAGTSAYEQYF